These 3 T cell receptor beta chains came from one sample sequenced in a study of CD8+CD57+ T cells in acquired aplastic anemia. It was patients with CD8+CD57+ cell expansion by flow cytometry who were chosen for sequencing. Genomic DNA acted as the template from which TCR beta VDJ combination and CDR3 sequence profiling were carried out. TCRdb independently ran MiXCR on the reads; one entry per CDR3 protein. The sample lists under 500,000 distinct CDR3 sequences; under 40% were seen once. Sequencing input: sorted CD4+, CD8+, or CD8+CD57+ T cells (not recorded which) from PBMCs. These receptors were collected from a human donor with aplastic anemia.

The chain combines TRBV9 with TRBJ1-1; 9 bases are a match to TRBD1. Trimming removed 0 bases from V and 1 base from J; junction bases left unmatched: 1. The V gene's germline CDR1 is SGDLS and CDR2 YYNGEE. The CDR3 runs to 15 residues. CDR3 residues: CASSVVGQGNTEAFF. CDR3 coding DNA: TGTGCCAGCAGCGTAGTGGGACAGGGGAACACTGAAGCTTTCTTT. The full variable domain, rest sourced from reference TRBV9 and TRBJ1-1, is DSGVTQTPKHLITATGQRVTLRCSPRSGDLSVYWYQQSLDQGLQFLIQYYNGEERAKGNILERFSAQQFPDLHSELNLSSLELGDSALYFCASSVVGQGNTEAFFGQGTRLTVV.

There are a few counts of this clonotype. This chain joins TRBV5-8 and TRBJ1-1; D remains ambiguous. V was cut by 1 base and J by 3 bases, with 4 bases left in between. In germline, CDR1 is SGHTS, CDR2 YDEGEE. The CDR3 has 12 amino acids. The CDR3 region has the DNA TGTGCCAGCAGCTTGTTTCACACTGAAGCTTTCTTT. Translated: CASSLFHTEAFF.

This clonotype appeared many times. The rearrangement links TRBV19 to TRBJ1-2, with 9 bases aligning to TRBD1. Germline V lookup: CDR1 LNHDA, CDR2 SQIVND (reference sequence). V shed 6 bases, J shed 4 bases, and the junction held 15 bases outside the gene matches. The CDR3 sequence is 17 residues long. CDR3: CASSPTRDREVGYGYTF. The CDR3 region has the DNA TGTGCCAGTAGCCCGACCCGGGACAGGGAAGTAGGCTATGGCTACACCTTC.